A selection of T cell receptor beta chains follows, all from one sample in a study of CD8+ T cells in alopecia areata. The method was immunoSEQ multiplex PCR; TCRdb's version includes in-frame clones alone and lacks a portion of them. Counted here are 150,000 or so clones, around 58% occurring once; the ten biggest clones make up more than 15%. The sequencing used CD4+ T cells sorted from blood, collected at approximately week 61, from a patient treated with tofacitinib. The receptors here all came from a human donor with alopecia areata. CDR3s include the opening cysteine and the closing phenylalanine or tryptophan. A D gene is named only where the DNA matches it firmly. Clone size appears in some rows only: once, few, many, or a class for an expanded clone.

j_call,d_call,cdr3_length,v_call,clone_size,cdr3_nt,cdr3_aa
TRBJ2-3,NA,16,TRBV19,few,TGTGCCAGTACCATCTCGGGGACCGCTAGCACAGATACGCAGTATTTT,CASTISGTASTDTQYF
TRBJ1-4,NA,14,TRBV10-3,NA,TGTGCCATCAACGACGGGGGAACTAATGAAAAACTGTTTTTT,CAINDGGTNEKLFF
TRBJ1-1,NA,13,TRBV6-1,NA,TGTGCCAGCAGTGAATCACCCGCCACTGAAGCTTTCTTT,CASSESPATEAFF
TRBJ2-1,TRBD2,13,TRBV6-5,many,TGTGCCAGCAGACTGGGACTAGCCAATGAGCAGTTCTTC,CASRLGLANEQFF
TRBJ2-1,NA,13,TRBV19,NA,TGTGCCAGTAGTCCGCAACAGGGCCATGAGCAGTTCTTC,CASSPQQGHEQFF
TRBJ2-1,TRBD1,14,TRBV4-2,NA,TGTGCCAGCAGCCCCGGACCGGACAGGGATGAGCAGTTCTTC,CASSPGPDRDEQFF
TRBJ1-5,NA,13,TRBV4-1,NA,TGCGCCAGCAGCCAAGATCTGAATCAGCCCCAGCATTTT,CASSQDLNQPQHF
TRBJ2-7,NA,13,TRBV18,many,TGTGCCAGCTCACCAAGTCCTCCTTACGAGCAGTACTTC,CASSPSPPYEQYF
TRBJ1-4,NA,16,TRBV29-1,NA,TGCAGCGTTGCGGGCAGCCCCTTTGCAACTAATGAAAAACTGTTTTTT,CSVAGSPFATNEKLFF
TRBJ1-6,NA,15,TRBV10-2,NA,TGCGCCAGCAGTGAGTCAGGCGGAGAGAATTCACCCCTCCACTTT,CASSESGGENSPLHF
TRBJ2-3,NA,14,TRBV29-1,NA,TGCAGCGTTGAAGATACGACAGGTACAGATACGCAGTATTTT,CSVEDTTGTDTQYF
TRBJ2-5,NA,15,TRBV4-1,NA,TGCGCCAGCAGCCAAGATCAGACGAAGTGGGAGACCCAGTACTTC,CASSQDQTKWETQYF
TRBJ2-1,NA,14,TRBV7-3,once,TGTGCCAGCAGCTCACCCCAACAGAACAATGAGCAGTTCTTC,CASSSPQQNNEQFF
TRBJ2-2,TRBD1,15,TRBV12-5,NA,TGTGCTAGTGGTTTGCGGCAGGGGGCGTTCGGGGAGCTGTTTTTT,CASGLRQGAFGELFF
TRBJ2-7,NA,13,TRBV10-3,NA,TGTGCCATCAGTGTGACTACTAGAGGCGAGCAGTACTTC,CAISVTTRGEQYF
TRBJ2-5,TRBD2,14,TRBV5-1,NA,TGCGCCAGCAGCCTGGAGCGGGGGCAAGAGACCCAGTACTTC,CASSLERGQETQYF
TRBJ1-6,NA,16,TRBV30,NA,TGTGCCTGGAGTCCCCGGGGGCACGTCTATAATTCACCCCTCCACTTT,CAWSPRGHVYNSPLHF
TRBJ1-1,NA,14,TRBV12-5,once,TGTGCTAGTGGTCTTGGTACCGAGTGGACTGAAGCTTTCTTT,CASGLGTEWTEAFF
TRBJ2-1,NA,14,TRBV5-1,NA,TGCGCCAGCAGCTTGGGGCTCGTCGACAATGAGCAGTTCTTC,CASSLGLVDNEQFF
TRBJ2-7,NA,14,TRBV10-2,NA,TGCGCCAGCAGTGACCTCGGGGCCAGAGGCGAGCAGTACTTC,CASSDLGARGEQYF
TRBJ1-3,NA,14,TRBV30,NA,TGTGCCTGGAGCCTCCAGAGCTCTGGAAACACCATATATTTT,CAWSLQSSGNTIYF
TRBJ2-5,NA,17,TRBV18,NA,TGTGCCAGCTCACCTACTGCGGCCCGGGGATTCCAAGAGACCCAGTACTTC,CASSPTAARGFQETQYF
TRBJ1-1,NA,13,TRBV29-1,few,TGCAGCGTTGAAGAGGGATCTGACACTGAAGCTTTCTTT,CSVEEGSDTEAFF
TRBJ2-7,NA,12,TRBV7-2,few,TGTGCCAGCGGGCGGGACCACTACGAGCAGTACTTC,CASGRDHYEQYF
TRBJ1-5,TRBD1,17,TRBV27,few,TGTGCCAGCAGTCCTCGGTCCGGGACAGGGGGAGATCAGCCCCAGCATTTT,CASSPRSGTGGDQPQHF
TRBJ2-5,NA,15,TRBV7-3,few,TGTGCCAGCAGCTTGCGAGGGGGGCGCGAGGAGACCCAGTACTTC,CASSLRGGREETQYF
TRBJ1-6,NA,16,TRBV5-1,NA,TGCGCCAGCAGCTTGGCCGGAGGGGCGCAGAATTCACCCCTCCACTTT,CASSLAGGAQNSPLHF
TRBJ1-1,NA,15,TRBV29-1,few,TGCAGCGTTGAAGCAAGACAGGCATTAGACACTGAAGCTTTCTTT,CSVEARQALDTEAFF